Below, 7 T cell receptor beta chains from the same sample are listed, as sequenced in a study of T cell repertoires in cytomegalovirus infection. Their target antigens are unknown. One entry per CDR3 protein, called by TCRdb with MiXCR from the reads. Of some 920,000 distinct CDR3 sequences listed, roughly 31% were seen once; the top ten hold around 15%. Sequencing was performed on cultured CD8+ T cells from PBMCs, taken from culture after CMV antigen stimulation. Every receptor here comes from a human donor in good health (CMV status not recorded). Some clones in this sample may be carry-over from other donors' samples.

The chain joins TRBV4-3 to TRBJ1-2; 7 nucleotides line up with TRBD1. Germline V gives CDR1 LGHNA, CDR2 YSLEER. The J segment lost 0 bases and the V segment lost 8 bases, leaving 6 bases of the junction unmatched. The length of the CDR3 is 14 residues. Here the CDR3 DNA reads TGCGCCAGCGGGACAGTCCTTTCTAACTATGGCTACACCTTC. It specifies CASGTVLSNYGYTF.

This clonotype was seen a few times. The chain joins TRBV10-3 to TRBJ2-3; 7 positions agree with TRBD1. CDR1 and CDR2 from the germline V gene are ENHRY and SYGVKD. CDR3 length: 14 residues. With V trimmed by 7 bases and J by 7 bases, 11 bases remained unmatched. Here the CDR3 reads CAITIDRDPNTQYF. CDR3 DNA: TGTGCCATCACTATAGACAGGGATCCAAATACGCAGTATTTT.

Turning to this clonotype: A much larger clone lies a single base off, so this may be a read error. This chain joins TRBV7-2 and TRBJ1-5; D gene unclear. This CDR3 region has 17 residues. In germline, CDR1 is SGHTA, CDR2 FQGNSA. This CDR3 is CVSSLEARKNSNQPQHF. In DNA form, the CDR3 reads TGTGTCAGCAGCTTAGAGGCCAGAAAAAATAGCAATCAGCCCCAGCATTTT.

The chain recombines TRBV4-3 with TRBJ1-2; 9 nucleotides match TRBD1. The V segment lost 4 bases and the J segment 0 bases; nucleotides outside the gene matches: 12. Per germline, CDR1 LGHNA and CDR2 YSLEER. There are 18 residues in the CDR3. DNA for the CDR3: TGCGCCAGCAGCCGTTCCTTTAAAACAGGGGGCACTAACTATGGCTACACCTTC. Protein product: CASSRSFKTGGTNYGYTF.

The J gene is TRBJ1-5, the V gene TRBV6-6; 8 bases map to TRBD1. The V gene's germline CDR1 is MNHNY and CDR2 SVGAGI (reference sequence). The CDR3 extends over 15 amino acids. Unmatched junction bases numbered 5, after V lost 2 bases and J lost 5 bases. This chain's CDR3 is CASSYVQGADQPQHF. In nucleotides, the CDR3 is TGTGCCAGCAGTTACGTTCAGGGGGCCGATCAGCCCCAGCATTTT.

This clonotype was observed a handful of times. The V gene is TRBV6-2 or TRBV6-3, the J gene TRBJ2-1; D remains unclear. Trimming removed 0 bases at V and 3 bases at J, with 6 bases between. There are 14 residues in the CDR3. Germline V gene lookup returns CDR1 MNHEY and CDR2 SVGEGT. CDR3 amino acids: CASSYSRSYNEQFF. For the CDR3, the DNA is TGTGCCAGCAGTTACTCGAGAAGCTACAATGAGCAGTTCTTC.

V usage is TRBV10-3 and J usage is TRBJ2-7; D is uncertain. The CDR3 runs to 13 residues. V was shortened by 2 bases and J by 3 bases, with 8 bases between the two germline ends. Germline V gene lookup returns CDR1 ENHRY and CDR2 SYGVKD. CDR3: CAISERINYEQYV. The CDR3 region has the DNA TGTGCCATCAGTGAGCGGATCAACTACGAGCAGTACGTC.